This section outlines one TCR beta chain sequence together with its context. No antigen is known for it. The sample belongs to a study of T cell responses to AZD1222 COVID-19 vaccine. Whole-study results and caveats: It was only after the peak T cell response that any repertoires were sampled.

Sequencing was performed with immunoSEQ multiplex PCR; in TCRdb, only in-frame clones are kept and a portion is missing. The sample contains 100,000 to 150,000 clones, around 90% of which appear only once. The source was peripheral blood, collected on day 0 of MenACWY control vaccination. The sequence came from an adult in good health.

This chain's CDR3 is CASSPPGGGPQHF. The CDR3 region has the DNA TGTGCCAGCTCACCACCCGGGGGGGGGCCCCAGCATTTT. This chain connects TRBV18 to TRBJ1-5, with a possible D match to TRBD1 (5 bases). The V end was cut by 0 bases, the J end by 9 bases, with 9 bases between. The CDR3 spans 13 residues. Germline V gene sequence: CDR1 KGHSH, CDR2 LQKENI.